This TCR beta chain was found in a study of OX40 agonist ivuxolimab in advanced cancers. Clones were read by immunoSEQ multiplex PCR, and TCRdb kept only the in-frame ones, dropping some. Seen here are around 35,000 clones, roughly 79% observed once, and the top ten hold over 1.3%. Sequencing was performed on CD4+ or CD8+ T cells sorted from blood, taken in a trial of the OX40 agonist ivuxolimab. The sequence came from an adult with an advanced solid tumor such as melanoma, head and neck, liver or kidney cancer.

In DNA, the CDR3 is TGCGCCAGCAGCTTAGGAGAATACACCGGGGAGCTGTTTTTT. Residues: CASSLGEYTGELFF. This chain connects TRBV5-1 to TRBJ2-2, with D unclear. Germline CDR1 and CDR2: SGHRS and YFSETQ. The CDR3 runs 14 residues. The V end was cut by 2 bases, the J end by 3 bases, with 8 bases between.